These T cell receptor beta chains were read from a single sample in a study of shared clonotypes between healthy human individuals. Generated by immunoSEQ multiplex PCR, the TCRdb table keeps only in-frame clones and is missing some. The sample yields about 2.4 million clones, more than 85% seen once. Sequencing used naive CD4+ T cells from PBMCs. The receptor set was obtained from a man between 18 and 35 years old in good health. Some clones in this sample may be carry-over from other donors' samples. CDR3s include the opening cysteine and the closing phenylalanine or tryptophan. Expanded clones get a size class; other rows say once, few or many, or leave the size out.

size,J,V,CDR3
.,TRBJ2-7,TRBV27,CASSLEVSGGTGEQYF
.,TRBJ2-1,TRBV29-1,CSVETAGIRSYNEQFF
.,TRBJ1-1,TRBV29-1,CSGGEEPYEAFF
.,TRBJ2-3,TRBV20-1,CSARFTSSQYF
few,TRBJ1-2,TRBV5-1,CASSNGPDSNYGYTF
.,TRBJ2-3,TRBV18,CASAQGPSGTDTQYF
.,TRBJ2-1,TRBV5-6,CASSRRGLAGGYEQFF
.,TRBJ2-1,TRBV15,CATSRGRADPYNEQFF
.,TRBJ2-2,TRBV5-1,CASSLGTANTGELFF
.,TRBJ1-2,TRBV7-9,CASSPRGIEATANYGYTF